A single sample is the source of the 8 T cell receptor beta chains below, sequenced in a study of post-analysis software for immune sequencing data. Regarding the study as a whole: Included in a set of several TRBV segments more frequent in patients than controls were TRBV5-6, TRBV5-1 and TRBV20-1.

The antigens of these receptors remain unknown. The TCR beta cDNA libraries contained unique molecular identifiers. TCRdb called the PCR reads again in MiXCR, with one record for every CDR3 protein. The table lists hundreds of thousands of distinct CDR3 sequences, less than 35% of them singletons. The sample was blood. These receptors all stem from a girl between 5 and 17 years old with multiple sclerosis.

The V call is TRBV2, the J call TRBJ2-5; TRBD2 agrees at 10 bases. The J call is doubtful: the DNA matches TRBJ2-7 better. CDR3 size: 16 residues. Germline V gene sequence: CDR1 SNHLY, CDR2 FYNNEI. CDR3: CASSGDTLAGDDEQYF. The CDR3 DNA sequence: TGTGCCAGCAGTGGGGATACTCTAGCGGGAGACGACGAGCAGTACTTC.

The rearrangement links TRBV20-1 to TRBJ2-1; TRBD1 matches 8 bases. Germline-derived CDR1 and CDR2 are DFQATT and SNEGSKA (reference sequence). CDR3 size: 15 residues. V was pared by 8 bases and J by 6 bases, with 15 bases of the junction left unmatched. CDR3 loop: CSTERQGRTCNEQFF. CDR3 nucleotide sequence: TGCAGTACTGAGAGACAGGGGAGGACCTGCAATGAGCAGTTCTTC.

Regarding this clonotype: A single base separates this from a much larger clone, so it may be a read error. CDR3 residues: CASSLLNQETQFF. CDR3 DNA: TGTGCCAGCAGCCTCCTGAATCAAGAGACCCAGTTCTTC. The chain links TRBV7-9 to TRBJ2-5, with D unresolved. The tail of the sequence fits TRBJ2-1 better, so the J call may be wrong. The CDR3 is 13 residues long. CDR1 SEHNR and CDR2 FQNEAQ come from the germline V gene (reference sequence).

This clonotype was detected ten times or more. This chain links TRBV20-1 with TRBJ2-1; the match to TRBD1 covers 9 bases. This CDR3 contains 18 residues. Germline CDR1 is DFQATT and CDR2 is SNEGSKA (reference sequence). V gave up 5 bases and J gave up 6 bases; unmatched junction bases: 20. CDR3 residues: CSASPAIKTGGRGNEQFF. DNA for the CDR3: TGCAGTGCTTCTCCGGCGATCAAGACAGGGGGTAGAGGCAATGAGCAGTTCTTC.

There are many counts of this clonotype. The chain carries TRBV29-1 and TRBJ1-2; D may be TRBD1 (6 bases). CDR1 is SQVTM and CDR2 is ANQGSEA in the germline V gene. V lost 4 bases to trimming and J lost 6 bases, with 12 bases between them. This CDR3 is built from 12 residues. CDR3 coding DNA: TGCAGCGTTGGGGTCAGGGACAATGGCTACACCTTC. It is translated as CSVGVRDNGYTF.

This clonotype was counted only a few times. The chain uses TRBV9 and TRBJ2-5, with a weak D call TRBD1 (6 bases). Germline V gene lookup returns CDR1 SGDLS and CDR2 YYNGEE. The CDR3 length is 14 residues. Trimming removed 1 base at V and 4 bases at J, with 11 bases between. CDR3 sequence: CASSVSGGRETQYF. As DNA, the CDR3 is TGTGCCAGCAGCGTAAGTGGGGGCCGAGAGACCCAGTACTTC. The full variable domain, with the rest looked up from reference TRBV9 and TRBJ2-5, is DSGVTQTPKHLITATGQRVTLRCSPRSGDLSVYWYQQSLDQGLQFLIQYYNGEERAKGNILERFSAQQFPDLHSELNLSSLELGDSALYFCASSVSGGRETQYFGPGTRLLVL.

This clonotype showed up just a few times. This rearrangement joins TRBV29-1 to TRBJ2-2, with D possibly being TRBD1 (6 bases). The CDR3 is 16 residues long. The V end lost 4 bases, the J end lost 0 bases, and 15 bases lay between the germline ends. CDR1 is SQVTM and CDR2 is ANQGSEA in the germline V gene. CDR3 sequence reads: CSVGPQQGPNTGELFF. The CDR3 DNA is TGCAGCGTTGGTCCTCAACAGGGACCGAACACCGGGGAGCTGTTTTTT.

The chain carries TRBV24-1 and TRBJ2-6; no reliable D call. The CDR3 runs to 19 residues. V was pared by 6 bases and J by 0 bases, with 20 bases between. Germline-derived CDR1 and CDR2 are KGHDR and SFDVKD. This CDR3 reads CATSSSQAKPNSGANVLTF. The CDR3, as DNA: TGTGCCACCAGTTCGAGCCAGGCTAAACCGAACTCTGGGGCCAACGTCCTGACTTTC.